The entry below gives a single TCR beta chain sequence along with its context. Its antigen is not known. This specimen belongs to a study of CD8+ T cells in alopecia areata. Study as a whole: A 6-month off-drug phase came after tofacitinib, which had lasted 6 to 18 months. Study observations and caveats: More clonal than normal scalp was lesional scalp, particularly alopecia totalis/universalis.

From germline, CDR1 is SGDLS and CDR2 YYNGEE. Trimming took 0 bases from V and 7 from J, leaving 13 bases between them. The CDR3 spans 15 residues. Sequencing used cDNA as its template, made by extracting RNA and reverse transcribing it. Profiling relied on immunoSEQ multiplex PCR, and the TCRdb table lists in-frame clones only, not all of them. The sample consists of approximately 150,000 clones, more than 45% of them appearing once. The sequencing input was CD4+ T cells sorted from blood. The TCR originated in a human donor with alopecia areata. The chain recombines TRBV9 with TRBJ1-4; no definite D call. The CDR3 sequence is CASSVGVIGIEKLFF. In nucleotides, the CDR3 is TGTGCCAGCAGCGTAGGTGTGATCGGGATTGAAAAACTGTTTTTT.